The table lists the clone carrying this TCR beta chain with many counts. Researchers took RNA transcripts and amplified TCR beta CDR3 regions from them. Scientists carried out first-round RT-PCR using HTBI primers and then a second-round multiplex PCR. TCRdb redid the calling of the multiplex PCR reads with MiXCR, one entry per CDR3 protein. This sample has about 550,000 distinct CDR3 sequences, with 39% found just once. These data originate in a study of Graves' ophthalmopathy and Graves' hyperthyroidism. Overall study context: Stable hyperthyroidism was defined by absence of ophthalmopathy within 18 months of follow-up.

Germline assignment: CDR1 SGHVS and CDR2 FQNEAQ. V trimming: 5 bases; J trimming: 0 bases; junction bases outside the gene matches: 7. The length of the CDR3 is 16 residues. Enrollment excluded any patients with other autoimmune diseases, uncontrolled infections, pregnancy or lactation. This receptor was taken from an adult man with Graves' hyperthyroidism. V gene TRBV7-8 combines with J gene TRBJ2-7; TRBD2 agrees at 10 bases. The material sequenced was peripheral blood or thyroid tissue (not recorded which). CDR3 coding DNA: TGTGCCAGCAGCCATACCGGGACTAGCGACTCCTACGAGCAGTACTTC. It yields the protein CASSHTGTSDSYEQYF.